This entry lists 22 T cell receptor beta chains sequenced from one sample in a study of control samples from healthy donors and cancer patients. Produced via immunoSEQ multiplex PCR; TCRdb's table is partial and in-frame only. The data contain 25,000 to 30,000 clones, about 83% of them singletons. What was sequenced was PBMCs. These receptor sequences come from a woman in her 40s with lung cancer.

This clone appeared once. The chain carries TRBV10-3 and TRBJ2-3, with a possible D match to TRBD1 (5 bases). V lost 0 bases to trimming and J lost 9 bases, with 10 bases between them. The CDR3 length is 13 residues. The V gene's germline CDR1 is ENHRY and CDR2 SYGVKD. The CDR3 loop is CAISESDSGTQYF. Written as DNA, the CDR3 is TGTGCCATCAGTGAGTCAGACAGTGGAACGCAGTATTTT.

CDR3 region: CASSQDSTDYGYTF. The CDR3, as DNA: TGTGCCAGCAGCCAAGATTCGACAGACTATGGCTACACCTTC. The V and J genes are TRBV3-1 (or the pseudogene TRBV3-2) and TRBJ1-2, with TRBD1 as a possible D gene (5 bases). There are 14 residues in the CDR3. Germline V gene data show CDR1 as LGHDT and CDR2 as YNNKEL (reference sequence). V was shortened by 0 bases and J by 3 bases, with 8 bases between the two germline ends.

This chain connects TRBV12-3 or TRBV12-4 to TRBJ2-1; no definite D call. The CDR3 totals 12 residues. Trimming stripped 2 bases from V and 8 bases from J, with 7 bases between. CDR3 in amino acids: CASSLLRDEQFF. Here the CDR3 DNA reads TGTGCCAGCAGTTTACTAAGAGATGAGCAGTTCTTC.

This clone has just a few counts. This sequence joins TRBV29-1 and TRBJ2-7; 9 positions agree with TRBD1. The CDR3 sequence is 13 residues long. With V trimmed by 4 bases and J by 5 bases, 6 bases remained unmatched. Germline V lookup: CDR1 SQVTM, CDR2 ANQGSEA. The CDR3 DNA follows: TGCAGCGTTGGGACAGGGGAGATCCACGAGCAGTACTTC. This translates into CSVGTGEIHEQYF.

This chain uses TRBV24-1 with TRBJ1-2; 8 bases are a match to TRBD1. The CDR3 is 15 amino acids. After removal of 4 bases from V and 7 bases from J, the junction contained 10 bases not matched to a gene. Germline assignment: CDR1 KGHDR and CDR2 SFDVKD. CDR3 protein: CATSDANDRGVGYTF. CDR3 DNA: TGTGCCACCAGTGACGCGAATGACAGGGGAGTTGGCTACACCTTC.

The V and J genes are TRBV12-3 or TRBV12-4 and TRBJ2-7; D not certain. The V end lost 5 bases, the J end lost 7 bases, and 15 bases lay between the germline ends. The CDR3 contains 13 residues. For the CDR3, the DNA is TGTGCCAGCAGTAAGGCGGTTTTAGGGGAGCAGTACTTC. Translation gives CASSKAVLGEQYF.

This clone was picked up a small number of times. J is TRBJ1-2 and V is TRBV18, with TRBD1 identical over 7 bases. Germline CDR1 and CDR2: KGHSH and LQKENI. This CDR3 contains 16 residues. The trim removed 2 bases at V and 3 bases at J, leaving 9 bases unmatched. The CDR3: CASSPTRQGMDYGYTF. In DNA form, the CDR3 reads TGTGCCAGCTCACCAACACGACAGGGTATGGACTATGGCTACACCTTC. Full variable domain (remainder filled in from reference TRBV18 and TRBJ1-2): NAGVMQNPRHLVRRRGQEARLRCSPMKGHSHVYWYRQLPEEGLKFMVYLQKENIIDESGMPKERFSAEFPKEGPSILRIQQVVRGDSAAYFCASSPTRQGMDYGYTFGSGTRLTVV.

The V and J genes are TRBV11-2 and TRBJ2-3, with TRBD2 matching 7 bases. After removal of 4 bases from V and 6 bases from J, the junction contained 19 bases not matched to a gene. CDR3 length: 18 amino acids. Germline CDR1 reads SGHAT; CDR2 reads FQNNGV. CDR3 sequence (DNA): TGTGCCAGCAGCTCTAAAAGGGATAGCGGGCTAACCCTGGATACGCAGTATTTT. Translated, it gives CASSSKRDSGLTLDTQYF.

The CDR3 nucleotides read TGTGCCAGCTCACCAGGTCTAGATAATTCACCCCTCCACTTT. This encodes CASSPGLDNSPLHF. The rearrangement links TRBV18 to TRBJ1-6, with D unresolved. Germline V CDR1 and CDR2: KGHSH, LQKENI. The CDR3 runs to 14 residues. The V end was cut by 2 bases, the J end by 5 bases, with 7 bases between. Full variable domain (remainder filled in from reference TRBV18 and TRBJ1-6): NAGVMQNPRHLVRRRGQEARLRCSPMKGHSHVYWYRQLPEEGLKFMVYLQKENIIDESGMPKERFSAEFPKEGPSILRIQQVVRGDSAAYFCASSPGLDNSPLHFGNGTRLTVT.

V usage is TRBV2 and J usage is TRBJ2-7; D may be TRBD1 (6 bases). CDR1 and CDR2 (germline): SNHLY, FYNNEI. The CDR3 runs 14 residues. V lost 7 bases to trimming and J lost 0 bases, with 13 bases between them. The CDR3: CASNLDRSSYEQYF. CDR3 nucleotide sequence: TGTGCCAGCAACCTGGACAGAAGCTCCTACGAGCAGTACTTC. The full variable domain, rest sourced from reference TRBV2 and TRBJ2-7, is EPEVTQTPSHQVTQMGQEVILRCVPISNHLYFYWYRQILGQKVEFLVSFYNNEISEKSEIFDDQFSVERPDGSNFTLKIRSTKLEDSAMYFCASNLDRSSYEQYFGPGTRLTVT.

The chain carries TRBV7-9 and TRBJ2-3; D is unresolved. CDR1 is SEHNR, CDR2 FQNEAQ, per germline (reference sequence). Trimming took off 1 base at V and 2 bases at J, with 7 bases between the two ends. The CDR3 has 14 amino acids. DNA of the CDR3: TGTGCCAGCAGCTTAGGACTTTACACAGATACGCAGTATTTT. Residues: CASSLGLYTDTQYF.

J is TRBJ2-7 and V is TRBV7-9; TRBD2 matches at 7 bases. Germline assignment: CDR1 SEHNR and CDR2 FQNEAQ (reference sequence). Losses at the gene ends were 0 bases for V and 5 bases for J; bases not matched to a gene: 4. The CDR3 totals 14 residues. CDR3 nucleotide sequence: TGTGCCAGCAGCTTAGCGGGGGGAGGGGACGAGCAGTACTTC. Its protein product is CASSLAGGGDEQYF. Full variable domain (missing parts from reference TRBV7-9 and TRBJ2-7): DTGVSQNPRHKITKRGQNVTFRCDPISEHNRLYWYRQTLGQGPEFLTYFQNEAQLEKSRLLSDRFSAERPKGSFSTLEIQRTEQGDSAMYLCASSLAGGGDEQYFGPGTRLTVT.

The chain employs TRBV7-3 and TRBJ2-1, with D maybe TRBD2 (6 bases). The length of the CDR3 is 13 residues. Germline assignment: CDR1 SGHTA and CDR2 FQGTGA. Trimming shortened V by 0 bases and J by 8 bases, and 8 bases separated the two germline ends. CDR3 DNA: TGTGCCAGCAGCTTAACGCGGGGAGATGAGCAGTTCTTC. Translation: CASSLTRGDEQFF. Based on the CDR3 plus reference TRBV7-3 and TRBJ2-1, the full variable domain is GAGVSQTPSNKVTEKGKYVELRCDPISGHTALYWYRQSLGQGPEFLIYFQGTGAADDSGLPNDRFFAVRPEGSVSTLKIQRTERGDSAVYLCASSLTRGDEQFFGPGTRLTVL.

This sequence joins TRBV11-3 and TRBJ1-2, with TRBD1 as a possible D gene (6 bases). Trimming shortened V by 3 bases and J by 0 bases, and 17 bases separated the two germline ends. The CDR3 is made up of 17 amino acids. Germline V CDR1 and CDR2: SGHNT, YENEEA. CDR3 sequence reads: CASSFRQGGGANYGYTF. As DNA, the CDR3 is TGTGCCAGCAGCTTCCGACAAGGGGGGGGCGCTAACTATGGCTACACCTTC.

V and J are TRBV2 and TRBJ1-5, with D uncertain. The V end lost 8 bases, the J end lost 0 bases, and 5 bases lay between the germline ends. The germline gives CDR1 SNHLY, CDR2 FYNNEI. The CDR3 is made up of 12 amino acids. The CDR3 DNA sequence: TGTGCCAGCGGGTATAGCAATCAGCCCCAGCATTTT. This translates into CASGYSNQPQHF.

In nucleotides, the CDR3 is TGTGCCTGGACAGCCAGCTTAGATACGCAGTATTTT. Residues: CAWTASLDTQYF. The genes are TRBV30 and TRBJ2-3; D uncertain. Germline V gene sequence: CDR1 GTSNPN, CDR2 SVGIG (reference sequence). V was pared by 4 bases and J by 5 bases, with 10 bases between. This CDR3 has 12 residues.

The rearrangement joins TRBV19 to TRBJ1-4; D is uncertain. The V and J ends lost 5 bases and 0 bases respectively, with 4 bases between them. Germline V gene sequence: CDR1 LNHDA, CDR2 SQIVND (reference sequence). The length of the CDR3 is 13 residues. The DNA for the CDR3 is TGTGCCAGTAGTCGTTCAACTAATGAAAAACTGTTTTTT. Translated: CASSRSTNEKLFF.

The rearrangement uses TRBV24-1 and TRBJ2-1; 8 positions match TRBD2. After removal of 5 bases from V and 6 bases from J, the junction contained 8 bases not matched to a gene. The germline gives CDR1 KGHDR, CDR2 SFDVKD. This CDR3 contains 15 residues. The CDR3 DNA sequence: TGTGCCACCAGTGGCGTCACCGGGACTAGCAATGAGCAGTTCTTC. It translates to CATSGVTGTSNEQFF.

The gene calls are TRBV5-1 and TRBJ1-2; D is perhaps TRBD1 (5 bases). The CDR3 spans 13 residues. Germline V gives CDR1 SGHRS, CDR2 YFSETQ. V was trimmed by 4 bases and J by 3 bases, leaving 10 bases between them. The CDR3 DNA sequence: TGCGCCAGCAGCCTAGACAGTTACTATGGCTACACCTTC. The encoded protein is CASSLDSYYGYTF.

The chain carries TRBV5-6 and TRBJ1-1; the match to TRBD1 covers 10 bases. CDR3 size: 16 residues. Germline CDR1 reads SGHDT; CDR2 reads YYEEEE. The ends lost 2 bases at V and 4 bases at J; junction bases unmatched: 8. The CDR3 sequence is CASSFRDRGLGTEAFF. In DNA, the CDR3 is TGTGCCAGCAGCTTCCGGGACAGGGGCTTGGGCACTGAAGCTTTCTTT.

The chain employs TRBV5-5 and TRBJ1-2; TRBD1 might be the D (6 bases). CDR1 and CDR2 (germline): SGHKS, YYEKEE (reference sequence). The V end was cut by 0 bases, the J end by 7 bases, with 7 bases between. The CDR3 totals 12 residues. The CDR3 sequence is CASSLGTVGYTF. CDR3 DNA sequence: TGTGCCAGCAGCTTGGGGACAGTTGGCTACACCTTC.

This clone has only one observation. The CDR3 sequence: CASTLDRGSGSEQFF. For the CDR3, the DNA is TGTGCCAGCACCCTGGACAGGGGAAGTGGAAGTGAGCAGTTCTTC. The chain has TRBV6-5 and TRBJ2-1; 9 nucleotides match TRBD1. Germline lookup yields CDR1 MNHEY and CDR2 SVGAGI. The CDR3 extends over 15 amino acids. After removal of 7 bases from V and 9 bases from J, the junction contained 13 bases not matched to a gene.